This T cell receptor beta chain was identified in a study of cytomegalovirus exposure and HLA in healthy donors. Study results and limitations: Most of the TCR beta V segments (in an earlier analysis) were productive either about 87% or about 30% of the time. The only immune exposure information that was available was CMV serostatus.

The V and J ends lost 5 bases and 5 bases, in that order; junction bases with no gene match: 4. The CDR3 length is 14 residues. Germline V gene lookup returns CDR1 LNHDA and CDR2 SQIVND (reference sequence). On this clone: Its antigen is not known.

Use of 60 Vbeta and 13 Jbeta primers characterized the PCR. Clones were sequenced by immunoSEQ multiplex PCR, and TCRdb holds only the in-frame ones, with some missing. The sample holds around 150,000 clones, approximately 82% seen once. Material: PBMCs. This TCR was recovered from a man younger than 35 in good health and CMV-seropositive. V usage is TRBV19 and J usage is TRBJ1-5; 9 nucleotides line up with TRBD1. CDR3 protein: CASSLTGGDQPQHF. CDR3 sequence (DNA): TGTGCCAGTAGTTTGACAGGGGGAGATCAGCCCCAGCATTTT.